The 32 T cell receptor beta chains in this list originate from one sample, sequenced in a study of blood T cells in healthy people across ages. Through a sample-barcoded 5' primer and a J-beta primer mix, a second PCR was run for about 6 to 11 cycles. MiXCR, applied by TCRdb to the 5' RACE reads, yields one record per CDR3 protein. The sample yields hundreds of thousands of distinct CDR3 sequences, about 48% seen once. Sequencing was carried out using blood. Receptor source: a man younger than 40 in good health.

This clonotype was counted a few times. The genes are TRBV20-1 and TRBJ2-1; 9 positions agree with TRBD2. The J segment lost 15 bases and the V segment lost 0 bases, leaving 15 bases of the junction unmatched. CDR1 is DFQATT, CDR2 SNEGSKA, per germline (reference sequence). The CDR3 length is 15 residues. The CDR3 region is CSARDSDSGGAIRFF. The CDR3 DNA reads TGCAGTGCTAGAGATTCGGATAGCGGGGGTGCTATCAGGTTCTTC.

The rearrangement uses TRBV10-3 and TRBJ2-6; perhaps TRBD1 as D (5 bases). The CDR3 is made up of 16 amino acids. Germline values: CDR1 ENHRY, CDR2 SYGVKD. The V end lost 4 bases, the J end lost 0 bases, and 10 bases lay between the germline ends. CDR3 coding DNA: TGTGCCATCAGTGGCGACAGCCTCTCTGGGGCCAACGTCCTGACTTTC. Amino acids: CAISGDSLSGANVLTF.

This clonotype was seen a single time. This chain links TRBV7-8 with TRBJ1-4, with D uncertain. There are 15 residues in the CDR3. Trimming stripped 5 bases from V and 5 bases from J, with 15 bases between. Germline-derived CDR1 and CDR2 are SGHVS and FQNEAQ. CDR3 region: CASSLDGRNNEKLFF. CDR3 nucleotides: TGTGCCAGCAGCCTGGACGGGAGAAACAATGAAAAACTGTTTTTT.

The chain has TRBV11-3 and TRBJ2-1; 8 positions match TRBD2. This CDR3 is 15 amino acids long. CDR1 is SGHNT and CDR2 is YENEEA in the germline V gene. V was pared by 1 base and J by 4 bases, with 3 bases of the junction left unmatched. The CDR3 is CASSLGLARYNEQFF. The CDR3 DNA is TGTGCCAGCAGCTTAGGACTAGCGAGGTACAATGAGCAGTTCTTC.

The chain has TRBV2 and TRBJ2-5; TRBD2 aligns across 7 bases. The CDR3 runs to 15 residues. J gave up 5 bases and V 6 bases, and 12 bases lay outside the gene matches. Germline V CDR1 and CDR2: SNHLY, FYNNEI. The CDR3, as DNA: TGTGCCAGCAGACCAAGCGGGACTCCGGGGGAGACCCAGTACTTC. Translating gives CASRPSGTPGETQYF.

This chain joins TRBV27 and TRBJ2-7; D unclear. CDR3 length equals 13 residues. CDR1 and CDR2 from the germline V gene are MNHEY and SMNVEV (reference sequence). The V gene lost 0 bases and the J gene lost 6 bases, with 9 bases spanning the gap. The CDR3 region has the DNA TGTGCCAGCAGTTTATCAGCTAATGGCGAGCAGTACTTC. Amino acid sequence: CASSLSANGEQYF.

The sample holds a few counts of this clonotype. This sequence joins TRBV25-1 and TRBJ1-2; TRBD1 matches at 9 bases. The CDR3 spans 14 residues. V dropped 2 bases and J dropped 3; count of bases not matched to a gene: 1. CDR1 MGHDK and CDR2 SYGVNS come from the germline V gene. The CDR3 protein is CASSERTGDYGYTF. As DNA, the CDR3 is TGTGCCAGCAGTGAACGGACAGGGGACTATGGCTACACCTTC.

This chain connects TRBV6-6 to TRBJ2-1; D uncertain. The CDR3 runs to 12 residues. CDR1 and CDR2 (germline): MNHNY, SVGAGI (reference sequence). With 2 bases removed from V and 6 bases from J, the gap between germline ends came to 5 bases. The CDR3 bases are TGTGCCAGCAGTTACGACCTCAATGAGCAGTTCTTC. Protein product: CASSYDLNEQFF.

The chain recombines TRBV11-1 with TRBJ2-2, with 7 bases lining up with TRBD1. V lost 2 bases and J lost 4; bases outside the gene matches: 10. Looked up from germline, CDR1 is SGHAT and CDR2 is FQDESV (reference sequence). This CDR3 has 17 amino acids. Here the CDR3 DNA reads TGTGCCAGCAGCTTAAAGGGGGCAACCGTCGGCACCGGGGAGCTGTTTTTT. It translates to CASSLKGATVGTGELFF.

V and J are TRBV4-3 and TRBJ2-1, with TRBD2 matching over 9 bases. Trimming took 0 bases from V and 3 from J; bases not matched to a gene: 6. CDR3 size: 17 residues. Germline assignment: CDR1 LGHNA and CDR2 YSLEER. Written as DNA, the CDR3 is TGCGCCAGCAGCCAAGAGGCTCAGCGGGGGGTCTACAATGAGCAGTTCTTC. It codes for CASSQEAQRGVYNEQFF.

This clonotype was seen a handful of times. The genes are TRBV9 and TRBJ1-1, with D maybe TRBD1 (6 bases). CDR1 SGDLS and CDR2 YYNGEE come from the germline V gene. V was cut by 0 bases and J by 5 bases, with 11 bases left in between. The CDR3 totals 14 residues. CDR3 nucleotide sequence: TGTGCCAGCAGCGTAGACGGGCAGGGGACTGAAGCTTTCTTT. Its translation is CASSVDGQGTEAFF.

This clonotype was counted a single time. This chain's CDR3 is CASSLYVFEAFF. CDR3 in DNA: TGTGCCAGCAGTTTATACGTCTTTGAAGCTTTCTTT. The chain links TRBV27 to TRBJ1-1; D unresolved. V lost 1 base to trimming and J lost 7 bases, with 7 bases between them. Germline lookup yields CDR1 MNHEY and CDR2 SMNVEV (reference sequence). This CDR3 has 12 amino acids.

The rearrangement uses TRBV7-3 and TRBJ2-6; D call uncertain. V lost 1 base and J 2 bases, leaving 12 bases between the germline ends. This CDR3 is built from 17 residues. Germline CDR1 reads SGHTA; CDR2 reads FQGTGA. This CDR3 reads CASSLIAQLTGANVLTF. The CDR3 region has the DNA TGTGCCAGCAGCTTAATCGCCCAGCTAACTGGGGCCAACGTCCTGACTTTC.

The chain recombines TRBV4-3 with TRBJ2-1; a weak D match, TRBD2 (6 bases). The CDR3 contains 15 residues. Germline V gene lookup returns CDR1 LGHNA and CDR2 YSLEER. V was pared by 0 bases and J by 9 bases, with 15 bases between. In DNA form, the CDR3 reads TGCGCCAGCAGCCAAGACCCCACTAGCTCTGGTGAGCAGTTCTTC. Translating it yields CASSQDPTSSGEQFF.

Comments on this clonotype: A junction end diverges from the germline sequence, so it may reflect a read error. This chain uses TRBV20-1 with TRBJ2-3, with 7 bases fitting TRBD2. This CDR3 has 18 residues. CDR1 and CDR2 (germline): DFQATT, SNEGSKA (reference sequence). In nucleotides, the CDR3 is TGTAGTGCTAGAATCTCCGGGCTAGCGGATTTTGGCACAGATACGCAGTATTTT. Translating it yields CSARISGLADFGTDTQYF.

This rearrangement joins TRBV11-1 to TRBJ2-1; D is possibly TRBD1 or TRBD2 (9 bases each). The CDR3 covers 22 residues. Per the germline V gene, CDR1 is SGHAT and CDR2 is FQDESV (reference sequence). Trimming shortened V by 5 bases and J by 0 bases, and 32 bases separated the two germline ends. CDR3 DNA sequence: TGTGCCAGCAGCGATGGGACAGGGAGGGTAGCGGGGGCCCCGAGCTCCTACAATGAGCAGTTCTTC. Translated: CASSDGTGRVAGAPSSYNEQFF.

CDR3 residues: CASSLLDRSETQYF. The CDR3 region has the DNA TGTGCCAGCAGCCTGCTTGACAGGTCCGAGACCCAGTACTTC. The chain joins TRBV7-9 to TRBJ2-5, with D possibly being TRBD1 (6 bases). V dropped 5 bases and J dropped 5 bases, with 15 bases sitting between them. This CDR3 comprises 14 residues. The germline V gene encodes CDR1 SEHNR and CDR2 FQNEAQ (reference sequence).

The chain couples TRBV27 to TRBJ2-7, with 11 bases that match TRBD2. V lost 6 bases, J lost 7 bases, and 17 bases stayed unmatched. This CDR3 has 17 residues. The germline V gene has CDR1 MNHEY and CDR2 SMNVEV (reference sequence). The CDR3 here is CASSRTPGLAENNEQYF. For the CDR3, the DNA is TGTGCCAGCAGCCGAACTCCGGGACTAGCGGAAAACAATGAGCAGTACTTC.

The chain combines TRBV25-1 with TRBJ2-7; possibly TRBD1 for D (5 bases). In germline, CDR1 is MGHDK, CDR2 SYGVNS. V was cut by 4 bases and J by 0 bases, with 10 bases left in between. The CDR3 length is 14 residues. The CDR3 DNA sequence: TGTGCCAGCAGTGCCGACCAGGGCTCCTACGAGCAGTACTTC. This sequence encodes CASSADQGSYEQYF.

This chain connects TRBV27 to TRBJ1-2, with unresolved D. CDR1 and CDR2 from the germline V gene are MNHEY and SMNVEV (reference sequence). The CDR3 has 13 amino acids. V lost 3 bases to trimming and J lost 1 base, with 6 bases between them. The CDR3 DNA sequence: TGTGCCAGCAGTTTCAACAGTAACTATGGCTACACCTTC. This sequence encodes CASSFNSNYGYTF.

The chain employs TRBV10-3 and TRBJ2-3; D unresolved. V was pared by 11 bases and J by 6 bases, with 18 bases between. Germline V lookup: CDR1 ENHRY, CDR2 SYGVKD. The CDR3 extends over 13 amino acids. CDR3 coding DNA: TGTGCCCGATCTACGAGCCAGGTCGATACGCAGTATTTT. Residues: CARSTSQVDTQYF.

The CDR3, as DNA: TGCAGTGCTAGGCTGGCCCACTCCTACGAGCAGTACTTC. The encoded protein is CSARLAHSYEQYF. The chain couples TRBV20-1 to TRBJ2-7, with no clear D. The CDR3 extends over 13 amino acids. Germline CDR1 reads DFQATT; CDR2 reads SNEGSKA (reference sequence). The germline V and J ends were trimmed by 3 bases and 0 bases, with 9 bases remaining between them.

This clonotype turned up a few times. The chain employs TRBV4-3 and TRBJ1-6, with D maybe TRBD1 (5 bases). This CDR3 is built from 17 residues. Trimming shortened V by 0 bases and J by 9 bases, and 18 bases separated the two germline ends. Germline CDR1 is LGHNA and CDR2 is YSLEER. Here the CDR3 DNA reads TGCGCCAGCAGCCAAGATTACGGCGACAGTTCAAGTTCACCCCTCCACTTT. Translating it yields CASSQDYGDSSSSPLHF.

This sequence joins TRBV7-8 and TRBJ2-1; tentatively, D is TRBD1 (5 bases). V was cut by 1 base and J by 5 bases, with 15 bases left in between. This CDR3 contains 16 residues. CDR1 and CDR2 from the germline V gene are SGHVS and FQNEAQ. CDR3 amino acids: CASSLGSIQGNNEQFF. The CDR3 DNA reads TGTGCCAGCAGCTTAGGTAGTATCCAGGGAAACAATGAGCAGTTCTTC.

The chain employs TRBV7-9 and TRBJ1-5; tentatively, D is TRBD1 (6 bases). The CDR3 spans 13 residues. CDR1 and CDR2 from the germline V gene are SEHNR and FQNEAQ (reference sequence). V lost 8 bases and J lost 7, with 15 bases in between. The CDR3 reads CASSQAGTQPQHF. The CDR3 DNA reads TGTGCCAGCTCCCAAGCCGGGACACAGCCCCAGCATTTT.

The CDR3, as DNA: TGCAGTGCTAGAGAGAGCGGGGGACCCACCCGAGGCTACACCTTC. This translates into CSARESGGPTRGYTF. The V and J genes are TRBV20-1 and TRBJ1-2; D perhaps matches TRBD1 (5 bases). The CDR3 extends over 15 amino acids. Germline CDR1 and CDR2: DFQATT and SNEGSKA (reference sequence). V was shortened by 0 bases and J by 8 bases, with 19 bases between the two germline ends.

The rearrangement joins TRBV6-5 to TRBJ2-7, with a possible D match to TRBD2 (5 bases). CDR3 length: 15 amino acids. CDR1 is MNHEY and CDR2 is SVGAGI in the germline V gene. The ends were cut back, 0 bases at V and 3 bases at J, with 12 bases in the middle. CDR3 amino acids: CASSYSEGPGYEQYF. In DNA, the CDR3 is TGTGCCAGCAGTTACTCTGAGGGCCCCGGCTACGAGCAGTACTTC.

This chain joins TRBV7-9 and TRBJ1-1, with D maybe TRBD1 (5 bases). Germline values: CDR1 SEHNR, CDR2 FQNEAQ (reference sequence). The CDR3 extends over 14 amino acids. V lost 2 bases to trimming and J lost 5 bases, with 12 bases between them. The CDR3 coding sequence is TGTGCCAGCAGCTTATTGGGGGAGCGAACTGAAGCTTTCTTT. Translating it yields CASSLLGERTEAFF.

DNA of the CDR3: TGTGCCAGCAGCGTAACGGCAGGGACGCCCTACGAGCAGTACTTC. Its protein product is CASSVTAGTPYEQYF. This rearrangement joins TRBV9 to TRBJ2-7, with D perhaps TRBD1 or TRBD2 (5 bases each). V lost 1 base to trimming and J lost 2 bases, with 13 bases between them. CDR3 length equals 15 residues. Germline lookup yields CDR1 SGDLS and CDR2 YYNGEE. The variable domain in full, with the rest retrieved from reference TRBV9 and TRBJ2-7, is DSGVTQTPKHLITATGQRVTLRCSPRSGDLSVYWYQQSLDQGLQFLIQYYNGEERAKGNILERFSAQQFPDLHSELNLSSLELGDSALYFCASSVTAGTPYEQYFGPGTRLTVT.

This clonotype was detected once. The rearrangement links TRBV6-5 to TRBJ2-2; 7 bases align to TRBD1. J lost 4 bases, V lost 4 bases, and 6 bases had no gene match. Germline V gives CDR1 MNHEY, CDR2 SVGAGI. The CDR3 totals 15 residues. DNA for the CDR3: TGTGCCAGCAGTTCCGGGACAGTGGGCACCGGGGAGCTGTTTTTT. This codes for CASSSGTVGTGELFF.

The table lists this clonotype with a few counts. This rearrangement joins TRBV11-3 to TRBJ2-4; maybe TRBD2 (5 bases). This CDR3 is built from 15 residues. V lost 2 bases and J 3 bases, leaving 11 bases between the germline ends. Germline V gene lookup returns CDR1 SGHNT and CDR2 YENEEA. DNA for the CDR3: TGTGCCAGCAGCTTATCTTCCGGGGTCAAAAACATTCAGTACTTC. Translating it yields CASSLSSGVKNIQYF.

This CDR3 reads CASSRSGQGGNEAFF. The CDR3 DNA reads TGTGCCAGCAGCCGATCGGGACAGGGAGGCAATGAAGCTTTCTTT. The V gene is TRBV6-6, the J gene TRBJ1-1; 9 nucleotides match TRBD1. The CDR3 covers 15 residues. Germline CDR1 is MNHNY and CDR2 is SVGAGI (reference sequence). V gave up 6 bases and J gave up 7 bases; unmatched junction bases: 12.